Presented here are 9 T cell receptor beta chains from one specimen sequenced in a study of Graves' ophthalmopathy and Graves' hyperthyroidism. Amplification of TCR beta CDR3 regions used RNA transcripts. A first-round RT-PCR used HTBI primers, followed by a second-round multiplex PCR. TCRdb processed the multiplex PCR reads anew with MiXCR; each CDR3 protein has one entry. This sample has approximately 700,000 distinct CDR3 sequences, with 35% to 50% found just once. The material sequenced was peripheral blood. These receptors all stem from an adult man with Graves' ophthalmopathy.

The V call is TRBV10-3, the J call TRBJ2-7; the D is unclear. V was shortened by 0 bases and J by 10 bases, with 19 bases between the two germline ends. Germline values: CDR1 ENHRY, CDR2 SYGVKD. The CDR3 length is 15 residues. Here the CDR3 reads CAISESRQSSSGQYF. CDR3 in DNA: TGTGCCATCAGTGAGTCGAGGCAGAGCAGCTCCGGTCAGTACTTC.

The J gene is TRBJ1-3, the V gene TRBV10-3, with a possible D match to TRBD1 (6 bases). This CDR3 is 15 amino acids long. Deletions cut 10 bases from V and 0 bases from J, with 16 bases between. Germline V CDR1 and CDR2: ENHRY, SYGVKD. The CDR3: CATSRTVNSGNTIYF. CDR3 bases: TGTGCCACTAGCAGGACAGTGAACTCTGGAAACACCATATATTTT.

The chain joins TRBV7-2 to TRBJ2-5; TRBD1 agrees at 8 bases. V was clipped by 2 bases and J by 2 bases; unmatched bases: 7. Germline CDR1 reads SGHTA; CDR2 reads FQGNSA. The CDR3 is 16 residues long. The CDR3 nucleotides are TGTGCCAGCAGCTTATCGTGGACAGGGTGGCAAGAGACCCAGTACTTC. Protein product: CASSLSWTGWQETQYF. The full variable domain, rest sourced from reference TRBV7-2 and TRBJ2-5, is GAGVSQSPSNKVTEKGKDVELRCDPISGHTALYWYRQSLGQGLEFLIYFQGNSAPDKSGLPSDRFSAERTGGSVSTLTIQRTQQEDSAVYLCASSLSWTGWQETQYFGPGTRLLVL.

This clonotype was observed at least ten times. The chain is built from TRBV7-9 and TRBJ2-5, with D tentatively TRBD2 (5 bases). Trimming removed 5 bases at V and 7 bases at J, with 17 bases between. Germline V lookup: CDR1 SEHNR, CDR2 FQNEAQ (reference sequence). The CDR3 is 14 amino acids. The DNA of the CDR3 is TGTGCCAGCAGCCCCTCCGGAGGAATCGGGACCCAGTACTTC. Residues: CASSPSGGIGTQYF.

This clonotype appeared many times. The rearrangement links TRBV12-3 or TRBV12-4 to TRBJ1-1; 7 nucleotides match TRBD1. J gave up 7 bases and V 5 bases, and 7 bases lay outside the gene matches. The CDR3 covers 13 residues. CDR3 amino acids: CASSPDRYHEAFF. In DNA, the CDR3 is TGTGCCAGCAGTCCGGACAGGTACCATGAAGCTTTCTTT.

The J gene is TRBJ2-7, the V gene TRBV2; 9 bases map to TRBD1. Trimming cost V 10 bases and J 5 bases; bases outside gene matches: 6. From germline, CDR1 is SNHLY and CDR2 FYNNEI. The CDR3 totals 12 residues. The CDR3 loop reads CATRTGGDEQYF. CDR3 nucleotides: TGTGCCACCAGAACAGGGGGCGACGAGCAGTACTTC.

This clonotype was counted ten times or more. V and J are TRBV2 and TRBJ1-3; D not resolved. The CDR3 has 13 amino acids. Germline-derived CDR1 and CDR2 are SNHLY and FYNNEI. V dropped 8 bases and J dropped 0 bases, with 8 bases sitting between them. CDR3 sequence reads: CASPGRSGNTIYF. The DNA for the CDR3 is TGTGCCAGCCCAGGTCGCTCTGGAAACACCATATATTTT.

Turning to this clonotype: As the CDR3 is not closed by the conserved phenylalanine or tryptophan, this likely results from a read error. Because the CDR3's place on the DNA is in doubt, the DNA is left out and the CDR3 is given as listed by TCRdb. J is TRBJ2-7 and V is TRBV7-2. From germline, CDR1 is SGHTA and CDR2 FQGNSA. The CDR3 is 8 amino acids long, termini counted. CDR3 sequence: CASSLVSS.

This clonotype has at least ten counts. The chain joins TRBV9 to TRBJ2-7; TRBD1 agrees at 9 bases. Losses at the gene ends were 9 bases for V and 6 bases for J; bases not matched to a gene: 13. CDR1 and CDR2 from the germline V gene are SGDLS and YYNGEE. The CDR3 is made up of 14 amino acids. CDR3 in amino acids: CATSPGQGSLEQYF. In nucleotides, the CDR3 is TGTGCCACTTCGCCGGGACAGGGAAGTCTCGAGCAGTACTTC.